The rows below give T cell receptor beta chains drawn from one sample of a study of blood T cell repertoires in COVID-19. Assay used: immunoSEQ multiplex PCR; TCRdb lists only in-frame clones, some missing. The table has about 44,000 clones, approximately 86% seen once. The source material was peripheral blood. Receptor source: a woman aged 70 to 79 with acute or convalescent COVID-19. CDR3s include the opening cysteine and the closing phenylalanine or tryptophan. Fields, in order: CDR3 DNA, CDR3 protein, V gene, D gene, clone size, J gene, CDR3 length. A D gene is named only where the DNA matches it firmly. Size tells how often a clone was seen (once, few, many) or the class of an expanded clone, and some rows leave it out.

TGTGCCAGCAGTCCTGGACAGGGTGGCGGGGAGCTGTTTTTT,CASSPGQGGGELFF,TRBV11-3,TRBD1,few,TRBJ2-2,14
TGTGCCAGCAGCTTAGCTGGGGCGCGAGGAAACACCATATATTTT,CASSLAGARGNTIYF,TRBV7-9,-,-,TRBJ1-3,15
TGTGCCAGCCGGCGGGGCGGGAATAATTCACCCCTCCACTTT,CASRRGGNNSPLHF,TRBV27,-,-,TRBJ1-6,14
TGTGCCTGGAGAAAGCCGGGACAAGGGGCTGGAAACACCATATATTTT,CAWRKPGQGAGNTIYF,TRBV30,-,once,TRBJ1-3,16
TGTGCCACCAGTGATTCGGGGGGGAGTAATCAGCCCCAGCATTTT,CATSDSGGSNQPQHF,TRBV24-1,-,-,TRBJ1-5,15
TGTGCCAGCAGCCGCGGACTAGCGGGAGTATCCGAGCAGTACTTC,CASSRGLAGVSEQYF,TRBV6-2/TRBV6-3,TRBD2,-,TRBJ2-7,15
TGTGCCAGCAGCGCCCACAGGGGACCTGGGGCCAACGTCCTGACTTTC,CASSAHRGPGANVLTF,TRBV7-9,TRBD1,-,TRBJ2-6,16
TGTGCCAGCAGTGGCGAGACAGGGTCCACTGAAGCTTTCTTT,CASSGETGSTEAFF,TRBV6-1,TRBD1,-,TRBJ1-1,14
TGTGCCAGCACGCCCAAGGGGGCCCGTAACGGGGAGCTGTTTTTT,CASTPKGARNGELFF,TRBV3-1/TRBV3-2,TRBD1,-,TRBJ2-2,15
TGTGCCAGTAGACCTCGGGGGGGGGCAGGAGGCAATCAGCCCCAGCATTTT,CASRPRGGAGGNQPQHF,TRBV19,-,-,TRBJ1-5,17
TGTGCCAGCTCACCGACTAGCGCGAGATACAATGAGCAGTTCTTC,CASSPTSARYNEQFF,TRBV18,TRBD2,-,TRBJ2-1,15
TGTGCCAGCAGCCAAGGACTAGTCGGGGAGCTGTTTTTT,CASSQGLVGELFF,TRBV14,-,once,TRBJ2-2,13
TGTGCCAGCAGCTCACAGACAGGACCGCAAGAGACCCAGTACTTC,CASSSQTGPQETQYF,TRBV7-6,-,-,TRBJ2-5,15
TGTGCCAGTTTTGGGCGCGACAGGGGGGTACGGAGCTCCTACGAGCAGTACTTC,CASFGRDRGVRSSYEQYF,TRBV28,TRBD1,-,TRBJ2-7,18
TGTGCCAGCAGTTTAGAGGGTAACTATGGCTACACCTTC,CASSLEGNYGYTF,TRBV28,-,-,TRBJ1-2,13
TGCGCCAGCACCCGGCGGGAGGAAACCGGGGAGCTGTTTTTT,CASTRREETGELFF,TRBV10-2,TRBD2,-,TRBJ2-2,14
TGTGCCAGCAGCCGGTCGGGACGAGGGGGCCCAGATACGCAGTATTTT,CASSRSGRGGPDTQYF,TRBV3-1/TRBV3-2,TRBD1,-,TRBJ2-3,16
TGTGCCAGTAGTACGCCTCTAGCGGGAGGAGGAAATGAGCAGTTCTTC,CASSTPLAGGGNEQFF,TRBV19,TRBD2,-,TRBJ2-1,16
TGCGCCAGCAGCCAAGACCGGGACAGTACGCAGTATTTT,CASSQDRDSTQYF,TRBV4-3,TRBD1,-,TRBJ2-3,13
TGTGCCAGCAGCCCACAGGGGATGGGGAATGAGCAGTTCTTC,CASSPQGMGNEQFF,TRBV9,TRBD1,-,TRBJ2-1,14
TGTGCCAGCAGCTCGTTCGGGACTAGCGGGAGGAGCGAGCAGTACTTC,CASSSFGTSGRSEQYF,TRBV7-8,TRBD2,-,TRBJ2-7,16
TGTGCCAGCAGTAATACAGGGAAACCTGAAGCTTTCTTT,CASSNTGKPEAFF,TRBV6-2/TRBV6-3,-,medium-sized,TRBJ1-1,13
TGTGCCAGCAGCCCCGAGGGGCCTAGCGGGATGATCTACGAGCAGTACTTC,CASSPEGPSGMIYEQYF,TRBV5-4,TRBD2,-,TRBJ2-7,17
TGTGCCAGCAGCTTAGCTCTAGCGGACCAAGAGACCCAGTACTTC,CASSLALADQETQYF,TRBV7-9,TRBD2,-,TRBJ2-5,15
TGCGCCAGCAGCTCGGGGTATACAGATACGCAGTATTTT,CASSSGYTDTQYF,TRBV5-1,-,-,TRBJ2-3,13
TGTGCCAGTAGTACAGACAGGGGGCGAGAGCAGCCCCAGCATTTT,CASSTDRGREQPQHF,TRBV19,TRBD1,-,TRBJ1-5,15
TGCGCCAGCAGCCAAGAGGGCAGGGTCAAGACTGAAGCTTTCTTT,CASSQEGRVKTEAFF,TRBV4-1,-,few,TRBJ1-1,15
TGTGCCAGCAGTTACACCGTAGCGGGCTCCTACAATGAGCAGTTCTTC,CASSYTVAGSYNEQFF,TRBV6-5,TRBD2,-,TRBJ2-1,16
TGTGCCAGCAGTGAAATACGACAGGGAGGCTATGGCTACACCTTC,CASSEIRQGGYGYTF,TRBV6-1,TRBD1,once,TRBJ1-2,15
TGTGCCAGCAAAATTCTGGGAGGCCATGAGCAGTTCTTC,CASKILGGHEQFF,TRBV2,-,-,TRBJ2-1,13
TGTGCCAGCAGCCTCCGTAGGGGGAGGGATACTTACAATGAGCAGTTCTTC,CASSLRRGRDTYNEQFF,TRBV3-1/TRBV3-2,-,-,TRBJ2-1,17
TGCGCCAGCGCAGGGACTGCGAACACCGGGGAGCTGTTTTTT,CASAGTANTGELFF,TRBV10-1,-,-,TRBJ2-2,14
TGTGCCAGCTCACCAGAGGACAGGGCACCTAGCAATCAGCCCCAGCATTTT,CASSPEDRAPSNQPQHF,TRBV18,TRBD1,-,TRBJ1-5,17
TGTGCCAGTAGTAAAGCAGGGGGCGCTGGCTATGGCTACACCTTC,CASSKAGGAGYGYTF,TRBV19,TRBD1,-,TRBJ1-2,15
TGTGCCAGCAGCTCCTTTCCTTCTGGAAACACCATATATTTT,CASSSFPSGNTIYF,TRBV28,-,-,TRBJ1-3,14
TGTGCCAGCCGTGGGGGCGCGCAGGGTGGCTACGAGCAGTACTTC,CASRGGAQGGYEQYF,TRBV28,-,once,TRBJ2-7,15
TGCAGTGCTAGTTCACAGGGCAACTATGGCTACACCTTC,CSASSQGNYGYTF,TRBV20-1,-,-,TRBJ1-2,13
TGTGCCAGCAGCTTCGTCCTAACCGGAGGAAATCAGCCCCAGCATTTT,CASSFVLTGGNQPQHF,TRBV7-8,-,-,TRBJ1-5,16
TGTGCCAGCAGCTTAGGGTATAGCGGGAGAGAGACCCAGTACTTC,CASSLGYSGRETQYF,TRBV7-2,TRBD2,once,TRBJ2-5,15
TGTGCCACCAGTGATTTCGCAGGGGGACGCTATGGCTACACCTTC,CATSDFAGGRYGYTF,TRBV24-1,TRBD1,-,TRBJ1-2,15
TGCGCCAGCAGCCGGGGGGGACTAGCGGGAGGAGACAATGAGCAGTTCTTC,CASSRGGLAGGDNEQFF,TRBV4-3,TRBD2,once,TRBJ2-1,17
TGCGCCAGCAGAGACTGGCAAATGGATACGCAGTATTTT,CASRDWQMDTQYF,TRBV10-2,-,-,TRBJ2-3,13
TGCGCCAGCAGCCAAGTTTACGGGGGATTATATCAGCCCCAGCATTTT,CASSQVYGGLYQPQHF,TRBV4-1,-,-,TRBJ1-5,16
TGTGCCGGAGGGACAGACTACGAGCAGTACTTC,CAGGTDYEQYF,TRBV6-5,-,once,TRBJ2-7,11
TGTGCCACCAGCAGAGATCAACCTAGCGGGAGGGGTGGGGAGCAGTTCTTC,CATSRDQPSGRGGEQFF,TRBV15,TRBD2,-,TRBJ2-1,17
TGTGCCACCAGCAGAGATCGGGACACCACCATGGACACCATATATTTT,CATSRDRDTTMDTIYF,TRBV15,-,-,TRBJ1-3,16
TGTGCCAGTACCCCACTGGACAGGGACAATTCACCCCTCCACTTT,CASTPLDRDNSPLHF,TRBV19,TRBD1,-,TRBJ1-6,15
TGTGCCAGCAGTGTACTAGCGGCTATACACAATGAGCAGTTCTTC,CASSVLAAIHNEQFF,TRBV25-1,TRBD2,-,TRBJ2-1,15
TGTGCCAGCAGCTCCCCGGGTTACACCGGGGAGCTGTTTTTT,CASSSPGYTGELFF,TRBV7-3,-,once,TRBJ2-2,14
TGTGCCAGTAGTAAATCGGGGTATGGCTACACCTTC,CASSKSGYGYTF,TRBV19,-,-,TRBJ1-2,12
TGTGCCACCAGTTTGTCTGGGGAGGCAAATCAGCCCCAGCATTTT,CATSLSGEANQPQHF,TRBV24-1,-,-,TRBJ1-5,15
TGTGCCGTTGGGAGGGCGGGTTTCTCCTACAATGAGCAGTTCTTC,CAVGRAGFSYNEQFF,TRBV3-1/TRBV3-2,TRBD2,-,TRBJ2-1,15
TGTGCCAGCAGCCTATTTAATGAAAAACTGTTTTTT,CASSLFNEKLFF,TRBV3-1/TRBV3-2,-,few,TRBJ1-4,12
TGTGCCAGCAGCCAACCGGCTAGCGGGAGCTTTAGGGACTCCTACAATGAGCAGTTCTTC,CASSQPASGSFRDSYNEQFF,TRBV14,TRBD2,-,TRBJ2-1,20
TGTGCCAGCAACGCGTTACAGGGTTTACTTACTGAAGCTTTCTTT,CASNALQGLLTEAFF,TRBV2,-,-,TRBJ1-1,15
TGCGCCAGCAGCCCCCACCCCCTAGGGGGCAGAGATCAGCCCCAGCATTTT,CASSPHPLGGRDQPQHF,TRBV4-3,TRBD1,-,TRBJ1-5,17
TGCAGCGTTGAAAGAGCGAACTATGGCTACACCTTC,CSVERANYGYTF,TRBV29-1,-,-,TRBJ1-2,12
TGTGCCAGCAGCACAGGGATCTATGGCTACACCTTC,CASSTGIYGYTF,TRBV2,-,-,TRBJ1-2,12
TGTGCCAGCAGTTCCCTGAGGAGGGGTGGGGACTCTGGAAACACCATATATTTT,CASSSLRRGGDSGNTIYF,TRBV28,-,-,TRBJ1-3,18